The 8 T cell receptor beta chains listed next were all sequenced from one sample in a study of graft-versus-host responses after intestinal transplantation. Only in-frame clones appear in the TCRdb table, and some are missing; sequencing was by immunoSEQ multiplex PCR. The data contain some 45,000 clones, 85% to 95% of them singletons. The input for sequencing was PBMCs, taken 335 days after intestinal transplant. These TCRs come from a human patient who received an intestinal transplant, so some T cells may come from the graft donor.

This sequence joins TRBV30 and TRBJ2-7; D possibly corresponds to TRBD1 (5 bases). The CDR3 extends over 12 amino acids. Germline CDR1 GTSNPN, CDR2 SVGIG (reference sequence). V shed 4 bases and J shed 2 bases, with 9 bases lying between them. CDR3 nucleotides: TGTGCCTGGACAGGGAATACCTACGAGCAGTACTTC. Protein product: CAWTGNTYEQYF.

This chain joins TRBV5-5 and TRBJ1-5, with D uncertain. The germline V and J ends were trimmed by 2 bases and 0 bases, with 9 bases remaining between them. In germline, CDR1 is SGHKS, CDR2 YYEKEE (reference sequence). The CDR3 is 15 residues long. The CDR3 bases are TGTGCCAGCAGCTTTAATCCTTATAGCAATCAGCCCCAGCATTTT. Its protein is CASSFNPYSNQPQHF.

This sequence joins TRBV7-3 and TRBJ2-1; 9 positions match TRBD1. The CDR3 extends over 15 amino acids. V trimming: 5 bases; J trimming: 4 bases; junction bases outside the gene matches: 6. Per germline, CDR1 SGHTA and CDR2 FQGTGA. The CDR3: CASSPRQGGYNEQFF. Written as DNA, the CDR3 is TGTGCCAGCAGCCCCCGACAGGGGGGATACAATGAGCAGTTCTTC. Complete variable domain (other parts from reference TRBV7-3 and TRBJ2-1): GAGVSQTPSNKVTEKGKYVELRCDPISGHTALYWYRQSLGQGPEFLIYFQGTGAADDSGLPNDRFFAVRPEGSVSTLKIQRTERGDSAVYLCASSPRQGGYNEQFFGPGTRLTVL.

This clone showed up just once. The chain has TRBV5-4 and TRBJ2-1; perhaps D is TRBD1 or TRBD2 (6 bases each). V gave up 4 bases and J gave up 6 bases, with 14 bases separating them. Per the germline V gene, CDR1 is SGHNT and CDR2 is YYREEE (reference sequence). This CDR3 region has 14 residues. The DNA for the CDR3 is TGTGCCAGCAGCAGCTTAGGAGGGGGCAATGAGCAGTTCTTC. This sequence encodes CASSSLGGGNEQFF. The full variable domain, completed using reference TRBV5-4 and TRBJ2-1, is ETGVTQSPTHLIKTRGQQVTLRCSSQSGHNTVSWYQQALGQGPQFIFQYYREEENGRGNFPPRFSGLQFPNYSSELNVNALELDDSALYLCASSSLGGGNEQFFGPGTRLTVL.

This chain joins TRBV9 and TRBJ1-6; possibly TRBD1 for D (6 bases). Germline assignment: CDR1 SGDLS and CDR2 YYNGEE. CDR3 length: 16 amino acids. V was cut by 3 bases and J by 2 bases, with 12 bases left in between. Written as DNA, the CDR3 is TGTGCCAGCAGCGGAAACCGGGACACCTATAATTCACCCCTCCACTTT. It translates to CASSGNRDTYNSPLHF.

The gene calls are TRBV7-3 and TRBJ2-3; 9 nucleotides match TRBD2. Germline values: CDR1 SGHTA, CDR2 FQGTGA. After removal of 5 bases from V and 4 bases from J, the junction contained 7 bases not matched to a gene. The CDR3 sequence is 15 residues long. Here the CDR3 reads CASSLGRGGADTQYF. The CDR3 DNA follows: TGTGCCAGCAGCCTGGGGCGGGGGGGCGCAGATACGCAGTATTTT.

V and J are TRBV6-4 and TRBJ2-1, with D perhaps matching TRBD2 (5 bases). Trimming took 2 bases from V and 5 from J, leaving 13 bases between them. Germline V CDR1 and CDR2: MRHNA, SNTAGT. The CDR3 contains 15 residues. The chain's CDR3 is CASSDRAGSNNEQFF. CDR3 DNA sequence: TGTGCCAGCAGTGACAGGGCGGGCTCTAACAATGAGCAGTTCTTC.

The chain combines TRBV6-5 with TRBJ1-5; D may be TRBD1 (6 bases). The CDR3 totals 13 residues. CDR1 is MNHEY, CDR2 SVGAGI, per germline. Trimming removed 4 bases at V and 7 bases at J, with 11 bases between. CDR3 region: CASSSDQGQPQHF. In DNA form, the CDR3 reads TGTGCCAGCAGTTCAGATCAGGGGCAGCCCCAGCATTTT.